A selection of T cell receptor beta chains follows, all from one sample in a study of T cell responses to AZD1222 COVID-19 vaccine. The protocol was immunoSEQ multiplex PCR, while the TCRdb copy is restricted to in-frame clones and leaves out a portion. The sample contains about 120,000 clones, about 90% of which appear only once. The material was peripheral blood, obtained on day 0 of AZD1222 vaccination. These receptors were taken from an adult in good health. CDR3s include the opening cysteine and the closing phenylalanine or tryptophan. The order of the fields is CDR3 protein, V gene, D gene. A D gene is named only where the DNA matches it firmly.

cdr3_aa: CASNQMEEGAGYIQYF; v_call: TRBV7-2; d_call: .
cdr3_aa: CASSQGTARYGYTF; v_call: TRBV4-2; d_call: TRBD1
cdr3_aa: CATSDTGTGNTGELFF; v_call: TRBV24-1; d_call: TRBD1
cdr3_aa: CATVGGGETQYF; v_call: TRBV12-3/TRBV12-4; d_call: .
cdr3_aa: CASSQDWANTEAFF; v_call: TRBV3-1/TRBV3-2; d_call: .
cdr3_aa: CASSEAGAGIRAEAFF; v_call: TRBV2; d_call: .
cdr3_aa: CASSPRQTYNEKLFF; v_call: TRBV7-2; d_call: .
cdr3_aa: CASSTPYRGSYEQYF; v_call: TRBV6-5; d_call: TRBD1
cdr3_aa: CASSPTSGSHNEQFF; v_call: TRBV27; d_call: TRBD2
cdr3_aa: CASSRGGRSYEQYF; v_call: TRBV19; d_call: TRBD2
cdr3_aa: CASSWDRGLDTQYF; v_call: TRBV4-3; d_call: TRBD1
cdr3_aa: CASSDTQGGQETQYF; v_call: TRBV10-2; d_call: .
cdr3_aa: CASSLPLGQGAGNTEAFF; v_call: TRBV7-8; d_call: TRBD1
cdr3_aa: CASIGTSYGNTIYF; v_call: TRBV28; d_call: .
cdr3_aa: CASSLPETGVRGYTF; v_call: TRBV5-1; d_call: TRBD1
cdr3_aa: CASSQADSNYGYTF; v_call: TRBV3-1/TRBV3-2; d_call: .
cdr3_aa: CASSDTGIEGYTF; v_call: TRBV25-1; d_call: .
cdr3_aa: CASSILLGFNEQFF; v_call: TRBV19; d_call: .
cdr3_aa: CASNIGSGGELFF; v_call: TRBV9; d_call: .
cdr3_aa: CASGTGQGDAGANVLTF; v_call: TRBV12-5; d_call: TRBD1
cdr3_aa: CASSLSGQPSYGYTF; v_call: TRBV18; d_call: TRBD1
cdr3_aa: CASKPGQGPSPLHF; v_call: TRBV9; d_call: TRBD1
cdr3_aa: CASGTGVNTEAFF; v_call: TRBV19; d_call: TRBD1
cdr3_aa: CASSLTGSPNTEAFF; v_call: TRBV7-3; d_call: .
cdr3_aa: CAWSLSDRGTQYF; v_call: TRBV30; d_call: TRBD1